These 18 T cell receptor beta chains were sequenced from one sample in a study of siplizumab effects on memory and regulatory T cells. Sequenced by immunoSEQ multiplex PCR; TCRdb stores in-frame clones only, minus some. The sample consists of more than 90,000 clones, around 94% of them appearing once. What was sequenced was non-Treg CD4+ T cells sorted from blood. The receptors were gathered from a human donor in good health.

V is TRBV9 and J is TRBJ1-1; tentatively, D is TRBD1 (6 bases). Germline V gene lookup returns CDR1 SGDLS and CDR2 YYNGEE. The ends were cut back, 0 bases at V and 10 bases at J, with 16 bases in the middle. This CDR3 has 14 amino acids. Written as DNA, the CDR3 is TGTGCCAGCAGCGTAGAGGAAGGGGGTAGGAGAGCTTTCTTT. Translated, it gives CASSVEEGGRRAFF.

The V call is TRBV30, the J call TRBJ2-1; 7 bases line up with TRBD2. Germline V gene lookup returns CDR1 GTSNPN and CDR2 SVGIG (reference sequence). This CDR3 spans 16 amino acids. Trimming removed 0 bases from V and 5 bases from J; junction bases left unmatched: 10. The CDR3 reads CAWSVRRTRGHNEQFF. CDR3 nucleotides: TGTGCCTGGAGTGTACGAAGGACTAGGGGCCACAATGAGCAGTTCTTC.

V is TRBV4-2 and J is TRBJ1-4; D not certain. Trimming left V 0 bases short and J 7 bases short, with 21 bases between. This CDR3 is 18 amino acids long. Germline CDR1 and CDR2: LGHNA and YNFKEQ. CDR3 loop: CASSQDGRNAFAGEKLFF. The DNA of the CDR3 is TGTGCCAGCAGCCAAGACGGGCGAAATGCCTTCGCCGGTGAAAAACTGTTTTTT.

V gene TRBV5-4 combines with J gene TRBJ1-2; possibly TRBD1 for D (5 bases). Per germline, CDR1 SGHNT and CDR2 YYREEE (reference sequence). Trimming left V 3 bases short and J 7 bases short, with 16 bases between. The CDR3 sequence is 14 residues long. The CDR3 reads CASSSGTASLGYTF. CDR3 bases: TGTGCCAGCAGCTCCGGGACGGCTAGCCTTGGCTACACCTTC. Supplemented by reference TRBV5-4 and TRBJ1-2, the full variable domain reads ETGVTQSPTHLIKTRGQQVTLRCSSQSGHNTVSWYQQALGQGPQFIFQYYREEENGRGNFPPRFSGLQFPNYSSELNVNALELDDSALYLCASSSGTASLGYTFGSGTRLTVV.

The genes are TRBV28 and TRBJ2-5; 8 bases match TRBD2. This CDR3 is built from 12 residues. Germline values: CDR1 MDHEN, CDR2 SYDVKM. Losses at the gene ends were 8 bases for V and 6 bases for J; bases not matched to a gene: 5. The CDR3: CASARGGKTQYF. CDR3 coding DNA: TGTGCCAGCGCCCGGGGGGGGAAGACCCAGTACTTC. Using reference TRBV28 and TRBJ2-5 for the parts outside the CDR3, the full variable domain is DVKVTQSSRYLVKRTGEKVFLECVQDMDHENMFWYRQDPGLGLRLIYFSYDVKMKEKGDIPEGYSVSREKKERFSLILESASTNQTSMYLCASARGGKTQYFGPGTRLLVL.

V is TRBV6-9 and J is TRBJ1-2; D is perhaps TRBD1 (5 bases). The CDR3 runs 15 residues. The germline CDR1 and CDR2 sequences are MNHGY and SVAAGI. Deletions cut 3 bases from V and 2 bases from J, with 13 bases between. The CDR3 sequence is CASSYSGGRNYGYTF. The CDR3 DNA reads TGTGCCAGCAGTTACTCGGGGGGACGGAACTATGGCTACACCTTC.

The chain links TRBV6-1 to TRBJ2-1, with TRBD2 identical over 9 bases. V lost 1 base, J lost 4 bases, and 5 bases stayed unmatched. The CDR3 spans 16 residues. CDR1 and CDR2 (germline): MNHNS, SASEGT. The chain's CDR3 is CASSEEAGGRYNEQFF. In nucleotides, the CDR3 is TGTGCCAGCAGTGAAGAGGCGGGAGGGAGATACAATGAGCAGTTCTTC.

The chain couples TRBV5-1 to TRBJ1-1; 9 bases align to TRBD1. The CDR3 is made up of 15 amino acids. The V and J ends lost 0 bases and 4 bases, in that order; junction bases with no gene match: 4. Germline V gives CDR1 SGHRS, CDR2 YFSETQ. The CDR3 DNA reads TGCGCCAGCAGCTTGGCCGGGACAGGGAGCACTGAAGCTTTCTTT. It codes for CASSLAGTGSTEAFF. Drawing the rest from reference TRBV5-1 and TRBJ1-1, the complete variable domain is KAGVTQTPRYLIKTRGQQVTLSCSPISGHRSVSWYQQTPGQGLQFLFEYFSETQRNKGNFPGRFSGRQFSNSRSEMNVSTLELGDSALYLCASSLAGTGSTEAFFGQGTRLTVV.

The chain recombines TRBV6-6 with TRBJ2-7; 7 bases agree with TRBD2. The V segment lost 2 bases and the J segment 1 base; nucleotides outside the gene matches: 5. The germline CDR1 and CDR2 sequences are MNHNY and SVGAGI (reference sequence). The CDR3 consists of 15 residues. CDR3 protein: CASSYITSASYEQYF. The CDR3 nucleotides are TGTGCCAGCAGTTACATCACTAGCGCGTCCTACGAGCAGTACTTC.

The rearrangement joins TRBV7-8 to TRBJ2-3; 8 nucleotides line up with TRBD2. CDR3 length: 15 residues. V trimming: 0 bases; J trimming: 6 bases; junction bases outside the gene matches: 5. CDR1 is SGHVS and CDR2 is FQNEAQ in the germline V gene. The CDR3 is CASSLAGTRSDTQYF. The CDR3 nucleotides read TGTGCCAGCAGCTTAGCTGGGACTAGGTCCGATACGCAGTATTTT.

The J gene is TRBJ2-7, the V gene TRBV23-1; D perhaps matches TRBD1 (6 bases). TRBV23-1 is an ORF; its function is uncertain. V lost 3 bases and J 4 bases, leaving 25 bases between the germline ends. CDR3 length: 18 residues. CDR3 sequence: CASSHGPDRGSEVYEQYF. The CDR3 nucleotides are TGCGCCAGCAGTCATGGGCCGGACAGAGGGAGTGAGGTATACGAGCAGTACTTC.

DNA of the CDR3: TGTGCCAGCAGGGACTCCGTGGGCCGAGAAGCTTTCTTT. Encoded protein: CASRDSVGREAFF. The V and J genes are TRBV28 and TRBJ1-1; D not certain. The CDR3 runs to 13 residues. Germline V CDR1 and CDR2: MDHEN, SYDVKM. The V end lost 6 bases, the J end lost 8 bases, and 16 bases lay between the germline ends. Combining the CDR3 with reference TRBV28 and TRBJ1-1 gives the whole variable domain DVKVTQSSRYLVKRTGEKVFLECVQDMDHENMFWYRQDPGLGLRLIYFSYDVKMKEKGDIPEGYSVSREKKERFSLILESASTNQTSMYLCASRDSVGREAFFGQGTRLTVV.

This clone was seen many times. The chain carries TRBV12-2 and TRBJ1-1; TRBD1, the D gene given by the table, was not confirmed from the DNA. TRBV12-2 counts as a pseudogene. CDR3 length equals 16 residues. CDR3 sequence: CASRLGALGTVVKAFF. The CDR3 nucleotides are TGTGCAAGTCGCTTGGGGGCCTTAGGGACAGTTGTTAAAGCTTTCTTT.

The rearrangement uses TRBV25-1 and TRBJ2-1; D is possibly TRBD1 or TRBD2 (5 bases each). The CDR3 sequence is 16 residues long. The V end lost 1 base, the J end lost 3 bases, and 13 bases lay between the germline ends. Germline CDR1 and CDR2: MGHDK and SYGVNS. The CDR3 sequence: CASSELTGTDYNEQFF. CDR3 DNA: TGTGCCAGCAGTGAATTGACCGGGACGGACTACAATGAGCAGTTCTTC.

The chain uses TRBV28 and TRBJ2-7; 7 nucleotides match TRBD1. The CDR3 spans 15 residues. Germline V CDR1 and CDR2: MDHEN, SYDVKM. J was trimmed by 0 bases and V by 8 bases; bases with no gene match: 10. This CDR3 reads CASGIRGFSSYEQYF. CDR3 in DNA: TGTGCCAGCGGGATCAGGGGGTTTAGCTCCTACGAGCAGTACTTC.

This chain uses TRBV2 with TRBJ2-7, with D possibly TRBD1 on 6 matching bases. Germline V gene sequence: CDR1 SNHLY, CDR2 FYNNEI. Deletions cut 4 bases from V and 7 bases from J, with 20 bases between. This CDR3 comprises 15 residues. CDR3 sequence reads: CASSANSGQMGEQYF. The CDR3 nucleotides read TGTGCCAGCAGTGCCAACTCCGGACAGATGGGGGAGCAGTACTTC.

This clone was counted a single time. Other DNA sequences in the same sample also yield this CDR3. This sequence joins TRBV5-4 and TRBJ2-2; D gene unclear. The length of the CDR3 is 14 residues. Trimming pared 2 bases from V and 1 base from J, leaving 6 bases between. Germline CDR1 is SGHNT and CDR2 is YYREEE (reference sequence). The CDR3 region has the DNA TGTGCCAGCAGCTTCCTTCGGAACACCGGGGAGCTGTTTTTT. This gives the protein CASSFLRNTGELFF.

The rearrangement links TRBV28 to TRBJ2-3; 8 bases are shared with TRBD1. The V segment lost 6 bases and the J segment 2 bases; nucleotides outside the gene matches: 16. CDR3 length equals 18 residues. From germline, CDR1 is MDHEN and CDR2 SYDVKM. CDR3 loop: CASRRQGLGGGSTDTQYF. CDR3 bases: TGTGCCAGCAGGAGACAGGGGCTGGGGGGAGGATCCACAGATACGCAGTATTTT.